The rows below give T cell receptor beta chains drawn from one sample of a study of blood T cells in healthy people across ages. In TCRdb, the 5' RACE reads were re-called with MiXCR into one record per CDR3 protein. The table includes around 780,000 distinct CDR3 sequences, approximately 24% detected once. The sample also formed part of further work on T cells of mothers and their children.

What was sequenced was blood. Receptors originate from a boy aged 10-17 years in good health. CDR3s include the opening cysteine and the closing phenylalanine or tryptophan. D genes are given only for firm matches. Expanded clones are given a class, and other clones once, few, many or no size at all.

TRBV10-3	NA	TRBJ2-3	NA	CAIGAGPAGDTQYF	TGTGCCATCGGGGCGGGACCGGCGGGAGATACGCAGTATTTT
TRBV6-1	NA	TRBJ1-4	NA	CASDPGVSGEKLFF	TGTGCCAGCGACCCAGGCGTCAGCGGTGAAAAACTGTTTTTT
TRBV7-3	NA	TRBJ2-1	NA	CASSSLAESYNEQFF	TGTGCCAGCAGCTCCTTAGCGGAATCCTACAATGAGCAGTTCTTC
TRBV3-1	NA	TRBJ2-1	few	CASSQAAGYNEQFF	TGTGCCAGCAGCCAAGCGGCGGGGTACAATGAGCAGTTCTTC
TRBV20-1	NA	TRBJ2-3	NA	CSARSGGLTDTQYF	TGCAGTGCTAGGAGTGGGGGACTCACAGATACGCAGTATTTT
TRBV9	TRBD2	TRBJ2-5	few	CASSVPRSGGAQETQYF	TGTGCCAGCAGCGTACCGCGTAGCGGGGGGGCCCAAGAGACCCAGTACTTC
TRBV11-3	NA	TRBJ2-6	NA	CASSLGGYGANVLTF	TGTGCCAGCAGCTTAGGGGGGTACGGGGCCAACGTCCTGACTTTC
TRBV28	TRBD1	TRBJ1-4	NA	CASSSWTGRDNEKLFF	TGTGCCAGCAGTTCGTGGACAGGGAGGGATAATGAAAAACTGTTTTTT
TRBV10-1	TRBD2	TRBJ2-1	NA	CASSDSGGRNEQFF	TGCGCCAGCAGTGACAGCGGGGGGAGGAATGAGCAGTTCTTC
TRBV7-3	NA	TRBJ2-5	NA	CASSPTGAIQETQYF	TGTGCCAGCAGCCCGACTGGAGCTATCCAAGAGACCCAGTACTTC